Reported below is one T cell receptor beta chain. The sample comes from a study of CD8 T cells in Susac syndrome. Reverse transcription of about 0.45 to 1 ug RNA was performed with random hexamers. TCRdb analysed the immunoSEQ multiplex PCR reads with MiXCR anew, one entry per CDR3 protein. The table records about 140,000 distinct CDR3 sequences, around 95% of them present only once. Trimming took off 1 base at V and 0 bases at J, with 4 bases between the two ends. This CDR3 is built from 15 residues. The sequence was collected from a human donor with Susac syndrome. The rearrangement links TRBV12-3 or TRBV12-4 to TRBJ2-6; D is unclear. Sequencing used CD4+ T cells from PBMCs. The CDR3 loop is CASSLGLSGANVLTF. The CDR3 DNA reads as TGTGCCAGCAGTTTAGGCCTCTCTGGGGCCAACGTCCTGACTTTC.